These 6 T cell receptor beta chains came from one sample sequenced in a study of blood T cell repertoires in COVID-19. Sequencing used immunoSEQ multiplex PCR; TCRdb keeps in-frame clones, though not all of them. The sample yields some 130,000 clones, 80% to 90% seen once. Material: peripheral blood. These receptors were collected from a man in his fifties or sixties with COVID-19, enrolled during active disease.

The chain couples TRBV13 to TRBJ2-7; 11 nucleotides align to TRBD2. This CDR3 is built from 16 residues. V dropped 4 bases and J dropped 3; count of bases not matched to a gene: 8. Germline lookup yields CDR1 PRHDT and CDR2 FYEKMQ (reference sequence). CDR3 loop: CASSSTPGLADYEQYF. CDR3 nucleotides: TGTGCCAGCAGCTCGACTCCGGGACTAGCGGACTACGAGCAGTACTTC.

This rearrangement joins TRBV7-9 to TRBJ1-2; maybe TRBD1 (6 bases). Per germline, CDR1 SEHNR and CDR2 FQNEAQ (reference sequence). Between the trimmed V and J ends, which lost 5 bases and 3 bases, there was a span of 25 bases. The CDR3 runs to 18 residues. CDR3 sequence (DNA): TGTGCCAGCAGCCCGACCTTCCCGGGCCAACAGGGTGACTATGGCTACACCTTC. The encoded protein is CASSPTFPGQQGDYGYTF. Using reference TRBV7-9 and TRBJ1-2 for the parts outside the CDR3, the full variable domain is DTGVSQNPRHKITKRGQNVTFRCDPISEHNRLYWYRQTLGQGPEFLTYFQNEAQLEKSRLLSDRFSAERPKGSFSTLEIQRTEQGDSAMYLCASSPTFPGQQGDYGYTFGSGTRLTVV.

The J gene is TRBJ2-3, the V gene TRBV7-3, with TRBD1 as a possible D gene (6 bases). Germline V gene sequence: CDR1 SGHTA, CDR2 FQGTGA. There are 15 residues in the CDR3. V lost 3 bases, J lost 2 bases, and 12 bases lay in between. The CDR3 here is CASSFEGHNTDTQYF. Written as DNA, the CDR3 is TGTGCCAGCAGCTTTGAGGGACACAACACAGATACGCAGTATTTT.

V is TRBV6-5 and J is TRBJ1-6; maybe TRBD1 (6 bases). The CDR3 length is 16 residues. The germline V and J ends were trimmed by 0 bases and 2 bases, with 8 bases remaining between them. Germline V gene lookup returns CDR1 MNHEY and CDR2 SVGAGI. As DNA, the CDR3 is TGTGCCAGCAGTTACTCCACAGGGACCTATAATTCACCCCTCCACTTT. Amino acid sequence: CASSYSTGTYNSPLHF.

Written as DNA, the CDR3 is TGCGCCAGCAGTTATCTCTTGGGGGACAGAGCCAACACTGAAGCTTTCTTT. It specifies CASSYLLGDRANTEAFF. The V and J genes are TRBV5-1 and TRBJ1-1, with TRBD1 matching 7 bases. This CDR3 contains 17 residues. J gave up 2 bases and V 5 bases, and 15 bases lay outside the gene matches. Looked up from germline, CDR1 is SGHRS and CDR2 is YFSETQ.

The chain uses TRBV27 and TRBJ2-4; TRBD1 matches at 8 bases. The CDR3 runs 14 residues. The V gene end was trimmed by 5 bases and the J gene end by 6 bases; junction bases not matched to a gene: 6. Looked up from germline, CDR1 is MNHEY and CDR2 is SMNVEV (reference sequence). The CDR3 DNA reads as TGTGCCAGCAGTCCCTGGGACAGGCCAAACATTCAGTACTTC. Encoded protein: CASSPWDRPNIQYF.